The 14 T cell receptor beta chains reported below all come from one sample, sequenced in a study of blood T cell repertoires in COVID-19. Generated by immunoSEQ multiplex PCR, the TCRdb table keeps only in-frame clones and is missing some. The table lists 100,000 to 150,000 clones, approximately 68% of them singletons, with roughly 2% in the top ten. Sequenced sample: peripheral blood. These receptor sequences come from an older woman with acute or convalescent COVID-19.

V usage is TRBV12-3 or TRBV12-4 and J usage is TRBJ2-2, with D possibly matching TRBD1 (6 bases). The CDR3 is 12 residues long. The V gene lost 7 bases and the J gene lost 7 bases, with 10 bases spanning the gap. CDR3: CASKGQLGELFF. CDR3 sequence (DNA): TGTGCCAGCAAAGGACAGCTCGGGGAGCTGTTTTTT.

The chain combines TRBV10-2 with TRBJ1-4, with 7 positions matching TRBD1. This CDR3 has 14 amino acids. After removal of 5 bases from V and 7 bases from J, the junction contained 7 bases not matched to a gene. Germline lookup yields CDR1 WSHSY and CDR2 SAAADI. This CDR3 reads CASSLDRVGEKLFF. CDR3 DNA sequence: TGCGCCAGCAGTCTTGACAGGGTTGGTGAAAAACTGTTTTTT.

The chain couples TRBV18 to TRBJ1-1; D is unclear. This CDR3 spans 15 amino acids. V was shortened by 3 bases and J by 0 bases, with 11 bases between the two germline ends. Germline CDR1 KGHSH, CDR2 LQKENI. DNA for the CDR3: TGTGCCAGCTCACCTGCGGGATTCATGAACACTGAAGCTTTCTTT. Translation: CASSPAGFMNTEAFF.

The V and J genes are TRBV9 and TRBJ2-3, with 8 bases identical to TRBD2. The junction had 7 bases not matched to a gene; V was cut back by 4 bases and J by 6 bases. Germline loops: CDR1 SGDLS, CDR2 YYNGEE. The CDR3 totals 14 residues. The CDR3 nucleotides are TGTGCCAGCAGCATAAGCGGGGGCGGGGATACGCAGTATTTT. Translated: CASSISGGGDTQYF. Full variable domain (remainder filled in from reference TRBV9 and TRBJ2-3): DSGVTQTPKHLITATGQRVTLRCSPRSGDLSVYWYQQSLDQGLQFLIQYYNGEERAKGNILERFSAQQFPDLHSELNLSSLELGDSALYFCASSISGGGDTQYFGPGTRLTVL.

The CDR3 nucleotides read TGTGCTAGTGGACAGGGTAGCTCCTACAATGAGCAGTTCTTC. It codes for CASGQGSSYNEQFF. The genes are TRBV12-5 and TRBJ2-1, with TRBD1 as a possible D gene (6 bases). V shed 6 bases and J shed 0 bases, with 9 bases lying between them. CDR1 is LGHNT and CDR2 is FRNRAP in the germline V gene. The CDR3 totals 14 residues.

V and J are TRBV9 and TRBJ2-7; D is perhaps TRBD1 (6 bases). V was clipped by 0 bases and J by 2 bases, with 15 bases between them. Germline values: CDR1 SGDLS, CDR2 YYNGEE. The CDR3 is made up of 16 amino acids. As DNA, the CDR3 is TGTGCCAGCAGCGTAGCAGCCGGGACACATACCTACGAGCAGTACTTC. Residues: CASSVAAGTHTYEQYF.

The V call is TRBV13, the J call TRBJ2-5, with D perhaps matching TRBD2 (6 bases). CDR1 and CDR2 from the germline V gene are PRHDT and FYEKMQ (reference sequence). Trimming pared 1 base from V and 2 bases from J, leaving 11 bases between. This CDR3 is built from 15 residues. The CDR3 protein is CASSLAGTSQETQYF. CDR3 in DNA: TGTGCCAGCAGCTTAGCAGGGACTTCTCAAGAGACCCAGTACTTC. Full variable domain (rest looked up from reference TRBV13 and TRBJ2-5): AAGVIQSPRHLIKEKRETATLKCYPIPRHDTVYWYQQGPGQDPQFLISFYEKMQSDKGSIPDRFSAQQFSDYHSELNMSSLELGDSALYFCASSLAGTSQETQYFGPGTRLLVL.

The chain uses TRBV19 and TRBJ1-1, with no clear D. CDR1 is LNHDA and CDR2 is SQIVND in the germline V gene (reference sequence). The CDR3 extends over 15 amino acids. V lost 10 bases to trimming and J lost 0 bases, with 18 bases between them. CDR3 loop: CATRWGEGLNTEAFF. The CDR3 coding sequence is TGTGCCACGAGATGGGGAGAGGGCCTGAACACTGAAGCTTTCTTT.

This clone was counted only a few times. The genes are TRBV29-1 and TRBJ2-1; D may be TRBD2 (6 bases). CDR3 size: 15 residues. Germline V gene lookup returns CDR1 SQVTM and CDR2 ANQGSEA. Trimming removed 4 bases at V and 4 bases at J, with 17 bases between. The CDR3 spells CSVVGGTARYNEQFF. CDR3 bases: TGCAGCGTTGTAGGCGGGACCGCCCGTTACAATGAGCAGTTCTTC.

This clone was detected only a few times. The chain recombines TRBV7-2 with TRBJ1-2; D gene ambiguous. V dropped 5 bases and J dropped 5 bases, with 6 bases sitting between them. The germline gives CDR1 SGHTA, CDR2 FQGNSA. This CDR3 is built from 11 residues. CDR3 coding DNA: TGTGCCAGCAGCCCCCTTTATGGCTACACCTTC. This encodes CASSPLYGYTF.

The chain combines TRBV30 with TRBJ2-1, with TRBD2 matching over 12 bases. This CDR3 is 14 amino acids long. Germline loops: CDR1 GTSNPN, CDR2 SVGIG (reference sequence). With V trimmed by 5 bases and J by 6 bases, 5 bases remained unmatched. Here the CDR3 DNA reads TGTGCCTGGGGTAAGGGACTAGCGGGCAATGAGCAGTTCTTC. This gives the protein CAWGKGLAGNEQFF.

This clone was recorded a few times. This chain links TRBV4-1 with TRBJ2-7, with D perhaps TRBD1 (6 bases). There are 15 residues in the CDR3. Germline V CDR1 and CDR2: MGHRA, YSYEKL. Trimming shortened V by 1 base and J by 2 bases, and 12 bases separated the two germline ends. CDR3: CASSQGGRGPYEQYF. The CDR3, as DNA: TGCGCCAGCAGCCAAGGAGGCAGGGGTCCCTACGAGCAGTACTTC.

Note on this clone: The identical CDR3 is also encoded by other nucleotide sequences in the sample. The chain has TRBV11-2 and TRBJ2-1, with TRBD2 as a possible D gene (6 bases). Germline V gene sequence: CDR1 SGHAT, CDR2 FQNNGV. Between the trimmed V and J ends, which lost 5 bases and 0 bases, there was a span of 11 bases. The CDR3 runs 15 residues. CDR3 loop: CASSLAGGSYNEQFF. The DNA for the CDR3 is TGTGCCAGCAGCCTAGCCGGGGGCTCCTACAATGAGCAGTTCTTC.

J is TRBJ2-5 and V is TRBV13; tentatively, D is TRBD1 (6 bases). There are 13 residues in the CDR3. From germline, CDR1 is PRHDT and CDR2 FYEKMQ (reference sequence). V gave up 5 bases and J gave up 2 bases, with 9 bases separating them. The CDR3 sequence is CASSPDSQETQYF. In nucleotides, the CDR3 is TGTGCCAGCAGCCCGGACAGTCAAGAGACCCAGTACTTC.